This T cell receptor (beta chain) was obtained from a study of T cell repertoires in cytomegalovirus infection. CDR1 is MNHNS and CDR2 is SASEGT in the germline V gene. The V end lost 5 bases, the J end lost 3 bases, and 12 bases lay between the germline ends. The CDR3 runs to 14 residues. This clonotype was picked up a small number of times. Its antigen remains unknown. TCRdb reprocessed the reads with MiXCR, giving one entry per CDR3 protein. In the table there are tens of thousands of distinct CDR3 sequences, roughly a third of which are singletons. The sample taken for sequencing was PBMCs, sequenced either directly or after in vitro stimulation (not recorded which). V gene TRBV6-1 combines with J gene TRBJ2-3; D gene unclear. The TCR comes from a human donor in good health (CMV status not recorded). Some clones in this sample may be carry-over from other donors' samples. The CDR3 bases are TGTGCCAGCAGTCCCCAGCCGTTGACAGATACGCAGTATTTT. It encodes CASSPQPLTDTQYF.